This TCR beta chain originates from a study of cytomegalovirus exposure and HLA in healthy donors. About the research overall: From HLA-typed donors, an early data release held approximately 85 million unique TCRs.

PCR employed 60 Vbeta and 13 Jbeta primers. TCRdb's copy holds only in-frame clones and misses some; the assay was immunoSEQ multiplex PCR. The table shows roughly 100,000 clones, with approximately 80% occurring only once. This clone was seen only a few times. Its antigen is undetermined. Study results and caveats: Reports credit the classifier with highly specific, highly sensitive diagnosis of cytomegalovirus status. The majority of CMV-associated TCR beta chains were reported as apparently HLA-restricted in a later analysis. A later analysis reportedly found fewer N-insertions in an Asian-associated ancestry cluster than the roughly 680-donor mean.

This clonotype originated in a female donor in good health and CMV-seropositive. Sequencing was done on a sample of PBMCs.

In DNA, the CDR3 is TGTGCCAGTAATTCCAGGTACTCTGGGGCCAACGTCCTGACTTTC. It translates to CASNSRYSGANVLTF. The chain recombines TRBV19 with TRBJ2-6; no clear D. The CDR3 is 15 amino acids. V was shortened by 7 bases and J by 0 bases, with 10 bases between the two germline ends. The germline V gene encodes CDR1 LNHDA and CDR2 SQIVND (reference sequence).